This entry lists 28 T cell receptor beta chains sequenced from one sample in a study of cytomegalovirus exposure and HLA in healthy donors. PCR employed 60 Vbeta and 13 Jbeta primers. Clones were read by immunoSEQ multiplex PCR, and TCRdb kept only the in-frame ones, dropping some. This listing includes 120,000 to 150,000 clones. The sequenced material came from PBMCs. The receptors were gathered from a woman in her 50s in good health and CMV-seronegative.

The chain links TRBV7-9 to TRBJ1-1; TRBD1 matches at 7 bases. CDR1 and CDR2 (germline): SEHNR, FQNEAQ (reference sequence). The CDR3 spans 14 residues. J was trimmed by 6 bases and V by 5 bases; bases with no gene match: 9. For the CDR3, the DNA is TGTGCCAGCAGCCCAGTCAGGGGGGTGGCTGAAGCTTTCTTT. It codes for CASSPVRGVAEAFF.

This chain uses TRBV27 with TRBJ1-1, with TRBD1 matching 7 bases. Germline V CDR1 and CDR2: MNHEY, SMNVEV (reference sequence). With V trimmed by 2 bases and J by 6 bases, 6 bases remained unmatched. The CDR3 length is 14 residues. In DNA, the CDR3 is TGTGCCAGCAGTTTACACTTCGGACAGGCTGAAGCTTTCTTT. Translated: CASSLHFGQAEAFF.

The chain has TRBV5-1 and TRBJ2-5, with a weak D call TRBD2 (6 bases). V was trimmed by 3 bases and J by 2 bases, leaving 11 bases between them. The CDR3 is 14 residues long. CDR1 is SGHRS and CDR2 is YFSETQ in the germline V gene. CDR3 DNA: TGCGCCAGCAGCTGGGGGGACTTTCAAGAGACCCAGTACTTC. Protein product: CASSWGDFQETQYF.

The chain links TRBV5-1 to TRBJ2-2, with D possibly matching TRBD2 (5 bases). Germline-derived CDR1 and CDR2 are SGHRS and YFSETQ. V lost 0 bases to trimming and J lost 6 bases, with 6 bases between them. The CDR3 length is 13 residues. In DNA form, the CDR3 reads TGCGCCAGCAGCTTGGAGAGGGCCGGGGAGCTGTTTTTT. Protein: CASSLERAGELFF. Combining the CDR3 with reference TRBV5-1 and TRBJ2-2 gives the whole variable domain KAGVTQTPRYLIKTRGQQVTLSCSPISGHRSVSWYQQTPGQGLQFLFEYFSETQRNKGNFPGRFSGRQFSNSRSEMNVSTLELGDSALYLCASSLERAGELFFGEGSRLTVL.

V is TRBV5-1 and J is TRBJ2-7; D may be TRBD1 (6 bases). CDR3 length: 14 amino acids. Trimming took 4 bases from V and 2 from J, leaving 13 bases between them. Germline V gives CDR1 SGHRS, CDR2 YFSETQ. Written as DNA, the CDR3 is TGCGCCAGCAGCATTGGACAGATCCCCTACGAGCAGTACTTC. Residues: CASSIGQIPYEQYF. Full variable domain (outside the CDR3, taken from reference TRBV5-1 and TRBJ2-7): KAGVTQTPRYLIKTRGQQVTLSCSPISGHRSVSWYQQTPGQGLQFLFEYFSETQRNKGNFPGRFSGRQFSNSRSEMNVSTLELGDSALYLCASSIGQIPYEQYFGPGTRLTVT.

The CDR3 nucleotides read TGTGCCAGCAGCTTGGGGAGAACTAGCAGGAACACCGGGGAGCTGTTTTTT. Protein sequence: CASSLGRTSRNTGELFF. This rearrangement joins TRBV7-6 to TRBJ2-2; D possibly corresponds to TRBD2 (6 bases). V lost 3 bases, J lost 1 base, and 15 bases lay in between. CDR1 and CDR2 from the germline V gene are SGHVS and FNYEAQ. This CDR3 spans 17 amino acids.

The chain recombines TRBV5-6 with TRBJ2-5; 9 nucleotides line up with TRBD2. This CDR3 comprises 15 residues. Per the germline V gene, CDR1 is SGHDT and CDR2 is YYEEEE. Trimming took 1 base from V and 2 from J; bases not matched to a gene: 3. Here the CDR3 DNA reads TGTGCCAGCAGCTTGATAGCGGGGGTACAAGAGACCCAGTACTTC. Translated, it gives CASSLIAGVQETQYF.

V usage is TRBV6-5 and J usage is TRBJ2-2; 9 bases are a match to TRBD1. Trimming cost V 6 bases and J 8 bases; bases outside gene matches: 7. CDR1 and CDR2 from the germline V gene are MNHEY and SVGAGI. The CDR3 has 14 amino acids. The CDR3 sequence: CASREQGARGELFF. As DNA, the CDR3 is TGTGCCAGCAGAGAACAGGGGGCAAGGGGGGAGCTGTTTTTT.

V and J are TRBV18 and TRBJ1-1, with 7 nucleotides matching TRBD1. Looked up from germline, CDR1 is KGHSH and CDR2 is LQKENI. The CDR3 length is 15 residues. V was clipped by 2 bases and J by 0 bases; unmatched bases: 3. The CDR3 coding sequence is TGTGCCAGCTCACCAGAGACAGGGATGAACACTGAAGCTTTCTTT. Residues: CASSPETGMNTEAFF.

The J gene is TRBJ2-2, the V gene TRBV10-3; TRBD2 matches 12 bases. The CDR3 has 18 amino acids. V lost 2 bases and J lost 0; bases outside the gene matches: 4. CDR1 ENHRY and CDR2 SYGVKD come from the germline V gene. The CDR3 DNA reads TGTGCCATCAGTGAGACTAGCGGGAGGACCGCGAACACCGGGGAGCTGTTTTTT. As protein: CAISETSGRTANTGELFF.

The chain is built from TRBV4-2 and TRBJ1-2; a weak D match, TRBD1 (5 bases). The V and J ends lost 0 bases and 4 bases respectively, with 12 bases between them. In germline, CDR1 is LGHNA, CDR2 YNFKEQ. This CDR3 region has 15 residues. Here the CDR3 reads CASSQDPGPAYGYTF. In DNA form, the CDR3 reads TGTGCCAGCAGCCAAGATCCAGGGCCTGCCTATGGCTACACCTTC.

The V gene is TRBV19, the J gene TRBJ1-5; the D gene is possibly TRBD1 (5 bases). Trimming shortened V by 5 bases and J by 4 bases, and 9 bases separated the two germline ends. The CDR3 totals 13 residues. Looked up from germline, CDR1 is LNHDA and CDR2 is SQIVND (reference sequence). The CDR3 coding sequence is TGTGCCAGTAGTCCGACAGCAAATCAGCCCCAGCATTTT. This sequence encodes CASSPTANQPQHF.

The chain carries TRBV7-3 and TRBJ2-5, with TRBD2 matching over 13 bases. Germline V lookup: CDR1 SGHTA, CDR2 FQGTGA. Trimming cost V 1 base and J 3 bases; bases outside gene matches: 2. The CDR3 runs 16 residues. CDR3 amino acids: CASSLIGTSGEETQYF. The DNA of the CDR3 is TGTGCCAGCAGCTTAATAGGGACTAGCGGGGAAGAGACCCAGTACTTC.

The J gene is TRBJ1-2, the V gene TRBV6-5; 8 nucleotides agree with TRBD1. The V gene's germline CDR1 is MNHEY and CDR2 SVGAGI. This CDR3 has 14 residues. V trimming: 0 bases; J trimming: 7 bases; junction bases outside the gene matches: 4. As DNA, the CDR3 is TGTGCCAGCAGTTACTCGACAGGGGCGGCTGGCTACACCTTC. Translated, it gives CASSYSTGAAGYTF.

V gene TRBV6-1 combines with J gene TRBJ1-1, with D possibly being TRBD1 (6 bases). Germline V CDR1 and CDR2: MNHNS, SASEGT. Trimming removed 6 bases from V and 6 bases from J, with 11 bases in between. CDR3 length equals 12 residues. In DNA form, the CDR3 reads TGTGCCAGCAGCAGGGACATTTCTGAAGCTTTCTTT. Protein product: CASSRDISEAFF.

The genes are TRBV19 and TRBJ2-1; maybe TRBD2 (5 bases). In germline, CDR1 is LNHDA, CDR2 SQIVND (reference sequence). The CDR3 consists of 13 residues. V was trimmed by 0 bases and J by 8 bases, leaving 8 bases between them. The CDR3 sequence is CASSIDQDYEQFF. The DNA for the CDR3 is TGTGCCAGTAGTATAGATCAGGACTATGAGCAGTTCTTC.

The V gene is TRBV13, the J gene TRBJ1-1; D is unresolved. CDR1 is PRHDT, CDR2 FYEKMQ, per germline (reference sequence). The CDR3 covers 15 residues. With 0 bases removed from V and 1 base from J, the gap between germline ends came to 9 bases. CDR3: CASSLGGEGNTEAFF. CDR3 coding DNA: TGTGCCAGCAGCTTAGGCGGGGAGGGGAACACTGAAGCTTTCTTT.

The rearrangement uses TRBV5-4 and TRBJ2-3; TRBD2 matches 11 bases. V shed 4 bases, J shed 6 bases, and the junction held 10 bases outside the gene matches. Per germline, CDR1 SGHNT and CDR2 YYREEE (reference sequence). This CDR3 is 16 amino acids long. The CDR3 DNA reads as TGTGCCAGCAGCCTTTATAGCGGGAGGGGGGGCGATACGCAGTATTTT. Translation gives CASSLYSGRGGDTQYF.

This rearrangement joins TRBV9 to TRBJ2-2, with D perhaps matching TRBD1 (6 bases). The germline CDR1 and CDR2 sequences are SGDLS and YYNGEE. CDR3 length equals 15 residues. The V end was cut by 6 bases, the J end by 0 bases, with 12 bases between. The CDR3 DNA is TGTGCCAGCAAACCGGGACACCCGAACACCGGGGAGCTGTTTTTT. Its translation is CASKPGHPNTGELFF. Based on the CDR3 plus reference TRBV9 and TRBJ2-2, the full variable domain is DSGVTQTPKHLITATGQRVTLRCSPRSGDLSVYWYQQSLDQGLQFLIQYYNGEERAKGNILERFSAQQFPDLHSELNLSSLELGDSALYFCASKPGHPNTGELFFGEGSRLTVL.

The chain carries TRBV6-1 and TRBJ2-1, with D possibly being TRBD2 (6 bases). Germline CDR1 is MNHNS and CDR2 is SASEGT. Trimming removed 6 bases from V and 9 bases from J, with 15 bases in between. There are 13 residues in the CDR3. The CDR3: CASSQRGEVEQFF. CDR3 DNA sequence: TGTGCCAGCAGCCAGAGAGGGGAGGTTGAGCAGTTCTTC.

The rearrangement joins TRBV9 to TRBJ2-3; the D is unclear. V dropped 2 bases and J dropped 4 bases, with 5 bases sitting between them. Germline values: CDR1 SGDLS, CDR2 YYNGEE. The CDR3 is 12 amino acids. CDR3 loop: CASSVESDTQYF. Written as DNA, the CDR3 is TGTGCCAGCAGCGTTGAGTCAGATACGCAGTATTTT.

V usage is TRBV28 and J usage is TRBJ2-7; D may be TRBD2 (6 bases). V lost 3 bases to trimming and J lost 4 bases, with 16 bases between them. The germline CDR1 and CDR2 sequences are MDHEN and SYDVKM. The CDR3 has 15 amino acids. CDR3 protein: CASSFRLSGDYEQYF. The CDR3 nucleotides are TGTGCCAGCAGTTTCCGCCTTAGCGGAGATTACGAGCAGTACTTC. The full variable domain, rest sourced from reference TRBV28 and TRBJ2-7, is DVKVTQSSRYLVKRTGEKVFLECVQDMDHENMFWYRQDPGLGLRLIYFSYDVKMKEKGDIPEGYSVSREKKERFSLILESASTNQTSMYLCASSFRLSGDYEQYFGPGTRLTVT.

The V and J genes are TRBV12-2 and TRBJ2-7; no DNA check was done on the table's D call, TRBD2. TRBV12-2 is deemed a pseudogene. CDR3 length: 14 amino acids. CDR3 bases: TGTGCAAGTCGCTTAGCTTGCCTCCCGGGCGAGCAGTACTTC. Translating it yields CASRLACLPGEQYF.

This chain links TRBV2 with TRBJ1-1; unclear D gene. V was cut by 1 base and J by 6 bases, with 6 bases left in between. CDR3 length equals 12 residues. Germline V gene lookup returns CDR1 SNHLY and CDR2 FYNNEI. CDR3 loop: CASSEGSPEAFF. CDR3 in DNA: TGTGCCAGCAGTGAAGGGAGCCCTGAAGCTTTCTTT.

This chain links TRBV13 with TRBJ2-7; no firm D call. V lost 4 bases, J lost 5 bases, and 15 bases lay in between. This CDR3 spans 14 amino acids. CDR1 and CDR2 (germline): PRHDT, FYEKMQ (reference sequence). The CDR3 sequence is CASSSTRRLDEQYF. The CDR3 bases are TGTGCCAGCAGCTCGACCAGAAGGCTAGACGAGCAGTACTTC.

The chain has TRBV11-2 and TRBJ1-2, with D uncertain. Looked up from germline, CDR1 is SGHAT and CDR2 is FQNNGV. This CDR3 is 12 amino acids long. V was cut by 1 base and J by 8 bases, with 8 bases left in between. Here the CDR3 reads CASSLAGPGYTF. CDR3 nucleotide sequence: TGTGCCAGCAGCTTAGCGGGTCCCGGCTACACCTTC. Together with reference TRBV11-2 and TRBJ1-2, the CDR3 gives the full variable domain: EAGVAQSPRYKIIEKRQSVAFWCNPISGHATLYWYQQILGQGPKLLIQFQNNGVVDDSQLPKDRFSAERLKGVDSTLKIQPAKLEDSAVYLCASSLAGPGYTFGSGTRLTVV.

This chain uses TRBV7-8 with TRBJ2-7, with 7 nucleotides matching TRBD1. The germline V gene has CDR1 SGHVS and CDR2 FQNEAQ. The CDR3 loop spans 14 amino acids. The trim removed 3 bases at V and 2 bases at J, leaving 4 bases unmatched. The chain's CDR3 is CASSLGQLPYEQYF. DNA of the CDR3: TGTGCCAGCAGCTTGGGACAGCTCCCCTACGAGCAGTACTTC.

This chain uses TRBV7-9 with TRBJ1-1, with 7 nucleotides matching TRBD1. This CDR3 region has 14 residues. The trim removed 5 bases at V and 6 bases at J, leaving 9 bases unmatched. CDR1 is SEHNR and CDR2 is FQNEAQ in the germline V gene (reference sequence). The CDR3 DNA reads TGTGCCAGCAGCCGAGTACAGGGGTTCTCTGAAGCTTTCTTT. Encoded protein: CASSRVQGFSEAFF. The whole variable domain, remainder taken from reference TRBV7-9 and TRBJ1-1, is DTGVSQNPRHKITKRGQNVTFRCDPISEHNRLYWYRQTLGQGPEFLTYFQNEAQLEKSRLLSDRFSAERPKGSFSTLEIQRTEQGDSAMYLCASSRVQGFSEAFFGQGTRLTVV.